This T cell receptor (beta chain) was sequenced during a study of cytomegalovirus exposure and HLA in healthy donors. Study-wide points: TRBV6-2, TRBV6-3 and some other V segments were excluded as indistinguishable.

This clone has just one count. Its antigen remains unknown. The V end was cut by 3 bases, the J end by 8 bases, with 14 bases between. Germline V lookup: CDR1 SGHTA, CDR2 FQGNSA. There are 14 residues in the CDR3. This PCR relied on a set of 60 Vbeta primers and 13 Jbeta primers. The protocol was immunoSEQ multiplex PCR, while the TCRdb copy is restricted to in-frame clones and leaves out a portion. The table shows about 160,000 clones, with 60% to 80% occurring only once. The clonotype comes from a man younger than 45 in good health and CMV-seropositive. The J gene is TRBJ2-1, the V gene TRBV7-2, with no clear D. The sample was PBMCs. CDR3 sequence (DNA): TGTGCCAGCAGCTTCTCCCTAGGAGTCGATGAGCAGTTCTTC. As protein: CASSFSLGVDEQFF.